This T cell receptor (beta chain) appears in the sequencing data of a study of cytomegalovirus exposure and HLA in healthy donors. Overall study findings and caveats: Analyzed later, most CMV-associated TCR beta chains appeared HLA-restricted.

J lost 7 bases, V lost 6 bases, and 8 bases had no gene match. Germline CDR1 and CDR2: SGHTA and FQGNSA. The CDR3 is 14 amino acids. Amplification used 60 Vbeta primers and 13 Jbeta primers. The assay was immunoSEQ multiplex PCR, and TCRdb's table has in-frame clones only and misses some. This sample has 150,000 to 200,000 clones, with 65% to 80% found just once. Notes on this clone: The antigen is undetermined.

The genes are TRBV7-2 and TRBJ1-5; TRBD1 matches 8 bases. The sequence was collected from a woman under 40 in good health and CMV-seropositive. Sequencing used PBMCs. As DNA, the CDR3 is TGTGCCAGCAGTCAGGACAGGGTAGGACAGCCCCAGCATTTT. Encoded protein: CASSQDRVGQPQHF.